A single TCR beta chain is shown here with its context. The entry originates in a study of identifying expanded T cells in peripheral blood. J gave up 1 base and V 6 bases, and 8 bases lay outside the gene matches. Germline CDR1 SEHNR, CDR2 FQNEAQ (reference sequence). CDR3 length equals 16 residues. Profiling relied on immunoSEQ multiplex PCR, and the TCRdb table lists in-frame clones only, not all of them. The table shows some 78,000 clones, with approximately 90% occurring only once. The sample was blood. This sequence originates from a person aged 18 to 70 in good health. The V call is TRBV7-9, the J call TRBJ1-3; 8 positions agree with TRBD1. Here the CDR3 reads CASRPTGGGSGNTIYF. The DNA of the CDR3 is TGTGCCAGCAGGCCTACAGGGGGAGGGTCTGGAAACACCATATATTTT.